One sample yielded the 16 T cell receptor beta chains listed below, sequenced in a study of shared clonotypes between healthy human individuals. TCRdb's table, derived via immunoSEQ multiplex PCR, lists solely in-frame clones and lacks some. The top ten hold about a third of the sample, which has about 690,000 clones, less than 95% seen once. The sample comprised memory CD8+ T cells from PBMCs. Subset meaning: CD45RO+ cells pooled with CCR7-negative TemRA cells. Source of these receptors: a man between 18 and 35 years old in good health. Some clones in this sample may be carry-over from other donors' samples.

The CDR3, as DNA: TGTGCCAGCAGTTCCCAGACAGGGAATAATTCACCCCTCCACTTT. Protein product: CASSSQTGNNSPLHF. The genes are TRBV28 and TRBJ1-6, with 7 bases lining up with TRBD1. V shed 4 bases and J 5 bases; nucleotides not matched to a gene: 5. From germline, CDR1 is MDHEN and CDR2 SYDVKM. CDR3 length: 15 residues.

The V call is TRBV6-6, the J call TRBJ2-7; 7 nucleotides agree with TRBD2. CDR3 size: 16 residues. V lost 2 bases and J lost 3; bases outside the gene matches: 10. Germline CDR1 reads MNHNY; CDR2 reads SVGAGI (reference sequence). This chain's CDR3 is CASSYAGDTTHYEQYF. CDR3 sequence (DNA): TGTGCCAGCAGTTACGCGGGAGACACCACCCACTACGAGCAGTACTTC.

A single count supports this clone. V usage is TRBV18 and J usage is TRBJ2-1; 14 nucleotides align to TRBD2. The CDR3 loop spans 16 amino acids. Unmatched junction bases numbered 6, after V lost 4 bases and J lost 7 bases. Germline assignment: CDR1 KGHSH and CDR2 LQKENI. CDR3 DNA sequence: TGTGCCAGCTCACACCCGGGACTAGCGGGAGATAATGAGCAGTTCTTC. Translation gives CASSHPGLAGDNEQFF.

This clone was detected only a few times. The chain carries TRBV7-9 and TRBJ2-7; D possibly corresponds to TRBD2 (6 bases). The V and J ends lost 1 base and 6 bases respectively, with 10 bases between them. This CDR3 is 13 amino acids long. CDR1 and CDR2 from the germline V gene are SEHNR and FQNEAQ (reference sequence). CDR3 DNA sequence: TGTGCCAGCAGCTTAGGACCAGCGGGCGAGCAGTACTTC. It yields the protein CASSLGPAGEQYF.

This clone was observed once. This rearrangement joins TRBV15 to TRBJ1-1; D is uncertain. Germline assignment: CDR1 LNHNV and CDR2 YYDKDF (reference sequence). CDR3 size: 13 residues. V was clipped by 0 bases and J by 5 bases, with 7 bases between them. The CDR3 loop is CATSRDSRTEAFF. CDR3 in DNA: TGTGCCACCAGCAGAGACAGTAGGACTGAAGCTTTCTTT.

The CDR3 sequence: CASSLGGTASYGYTF. The CDR3 bases are TGTGCCAGCAGCTTAGGGGGGACAGCTAGCTATGGCTACACCTTC. The rearrangement uses TRBV7-8 and TRBJ1-2; 7 nucleotides agree with TRBD1. The CDR3 extends over 15 amino acids. CDR1 and CDR2 (germline): SGHVS, FQNEAQ. The V segment lost 1 base and the J segment 4 bases; nucleotides outside the gene matches: 6.

The V and J genes are TRBV5-4 and TRBJ2-1; TRBD2 is a possible D gene (5 bases). Trimming stripped 0 bases from V and 2 bases from J, with 12 bases between. The germline CDR1 and CDR2 sequences are SGHNT and YYREEE (reference sequence). The CDR3 extends over 16 amino acids. Here the CDR3 DNA reads TGTGCCAGCAGCTTGGCTAGCTGGGTAGCCTACAATGAGCAGTTCTTC. Translated, it gives CASSLASWVAYNEQFF.

The chain uses TRBV9 and TRBJ2-3, with 8 bases fitting TRBD1. J lost 4 bases, V lost 0 bases, and 1 base had no gene match. This CDR3 has 14 residues. CDR1 and CDR2 from the germline V gene are SGDLS and YYNGEE. CDR3 in DNA: TGTGCCAGCAGCGTAGAACAGGGGGCAGATACGCAGTATTTT. It yields the protein CASSVEQGADTQYF.

In regard to this clone: This specimen includes other DNA sequences encoding the same CDR3. V is TRBV7-9 and J is TRBJ2-5, with no clear D. The CDR3 consists of 12 residues. Deletions cut 0 bases from V and 5 bases from J, with 4 bases between. Germline V gene lookup returns CDR1 SEHNR and CDR2 FQNEAQ (reference sequence). The CDR3 is CASSLAGETQYF. CDR3 DNA sequence: TGTGCCAGCAGCTTAGCGGGGGAGACCCAGTACTTC. The entire variable domain, with the rest obtained from reference TRBV7-9 and TRBJ2-5, is as follows: DTGVSQNPRHKITKRGQNVTFRCDPISEHNRLYWYRQTLGQGPEFLTYFQNEAQLEKSRLLSDRFSAERPKGSFSTLEIQRTEQGDSAMYLCASSLAGETQYFGPGTRLLVL.

The chain has TRBV7-9 and TRBJ1-2, with D unclear. V was cut by 2 bases and J by 2 bases, with 9 bases left in between. Germline-derived CDR1 and CDR2 are SEHNR and FQNEAQ (reference sequence). This CDR3 is 14 amino acids long. DNA of the CDR3: TGTGCCAGCAGCTTATATACATCAAACTATGGCTACACCTTC. Translating gives CASSLYTSNYGYTF.

The rearrangement uses TRBV5-4 and TRBJ2-7, with unresolved D. CDR3 size: 14 residues. Germline assignment: CDR1 SGHNT and CDR2 YYREEE (reference sequence). The germline V and J ends were trimmed by 4 bases and 1 base, with 12 bases remaining between them. The CDR3 nucleotides are TGTGCCAGCAGCCCTAGGGCGGAATCCTACGAGCAGTACTTC. It specifies CASSPRAESYEQYF. The whole variable domain, remainder taken from reference TRBV5-4 and TRBJ2-7, is ETGVTQSPTHLIKTRGQQVTLRCSSQSGHNTVSWYQQALGQGPQFIFQYYREEENGRGNFPPRFSGLQFPNYSSELNVNALELDDSALYLCASSPRAESYEQYFGPGTRLTVT.

Worth noting for this clone: One end of the junction varies from germline; a read error may be responsible. This chain uses TRBV6-6 with TRBJ2-1; D unresolved. Per germline, CDR1 MNHNY and CDR2 SVGAGI (reference sequence). This CDR3 region has 10 residues. CDR3 protein: CASGNNEQFF. In DNA, the CDR3 is TGTGCCAGCGGTAACAACGAGCAGTTCTTC.

The chain carries TRBV19 and TRBJ2-7, with D possibly being TRBD1 or TRBD2 (5 bases each). Per the germline V gene, CDR1 is LNHDA and CDR2 is SQIVND (reference sequence). V dropped 4 bases and J dropped 3 bases, with 16 bases sitting between them. The CDR3 is made up of 15 amino acids. CDR3 loop: CASSTGTDGYYEQYF. The CDR3 DNA follows: TGTGCCAGTAGTACCGGGACGGATGGGTACTACGAGCAGTACTTC.

This sequence joins TRBV14 and TRBJ2-5, with D perhaps TRBD1 or TRBD2 (6 bases each). This CDR3 comprises 14 residues. The V gene's germline CDR1 is SGHDN and CDR2 FVKESK. The V end was cut by 8 bases, the J end by 5 bases, with 18 bases between. In DNA, the CDR3 is TGTGCCAGCGCTCTGGGGGGCGTTTACGAGACCCAGTACTTC. This sequence encodes CASALGGVYETQYF. Full variable domain (outside the CDR3, taken from reference TRBV14 and TRBJ2-5): EAGVTQFPSHSVIEKGQTVTLRCDPISGHDNLYWYRRVMGKEIKFLLHFVKESKQDESGMPNNRFLAERTGGTYSTLKVQPAELEDSGVYFCASALGGVYETQYFGPGTRLLVL.

The chain couples TRBV5-1 to TRBJ2-7; 7 bases are a match to TRBD1. The CDR3 runs 14 residues. After removal of 5 bases from V and 3 bases from J, the junction contained 8 bases not matched to a gene. Germline V gene data show CDR1 as SGHRS and CDR2 as YFSETQ. The CDR3 protein is CASRNQGESYEQYF. For the CDR3, the DNA is TGCGCCAGCAGGAATCAGGGGGAGAGCTACGAGCAGTACTTC. The full variable domain, its missing parts supplied by reference TRBV5-1 and TRBJ2-7, is KAGVTQTPRYLIKTRGQQVTLSCSPISGHRSVSWYQQTPGQGLQFLFEYFSETQRNKGNFPGRFSGRQFSNSRSEMNVSTLELGDSALYLCASRNQGESYEQYFGPGTRLTVT.

CDR3 sequence (DNA): TGCGCCAGCAGCACGGGCCTCTTGGCATGGGATGAGCAGTTCTTC. Translated, it gives CASSTGLLAWDEQFF. The genes are TRBV5-1 and TRBJ2-1; no clear D gene. Trimming stripped 4 bases from V and 8 bases from J, with 19 bases between. Per germline, CDR1 SGHRS and CDR2 YFSETQ. This CDR3 contains 15 residues. The full variable domain, completed using reference TRBV5-1 and TRBJ2-1, is KAGVTQTPRYLIKTRGQQVTLSCSPISGHRSVSWYQQTPGQGLQFLFEYFSETQRNKGNFPGRFSGRQFSNSRSEMNVSTLELGDSALYLCASSTGLLAWDEQFFGPGTRLTVL.